This section outlines one T cell receptor (beta chain) sequence together with its context. Its target is not known. This sample is drawn from a study of T cell responses to AZD1222 COVID-19 vaccine. In the study overall: Second-dose recipients at about 4 or about 12 weeks were treated as one pooled group. General observations from the study: The study identified only six AZD1222 recipients as seropositive at baseline.

CDR1 PRHDT and CDR2 FYEKMQ come from the germline V gene (reference sequence). There are 14 residues in the CDR3. V shed 1 base and J shed 2 bases, with 6 bases lying between them. Here immunoSEQ multiplex PCR was the method, and the copy in TCRdb shows in-frame clones only, minus some. The table records 200,000 or so clones, approximately 90% of them present only once. The receptor was derived from an adult in good health. The sample in question was peripheral blood, obtained on day 0 of AZD1222 vaccination. The V call is TRBV13, the J call TRBJ1-3; D is undetermined. In nucleotides, the CDR3 is TGTGCCAGCAGCTTAGCTGGGGCTGGAAACACCATATATTTT. This gives the protein CASSLAGAGNTIYF.